The present T cell receptor beta chain was sequenced within a study of T-cell reconstitution after alpha-beta-depleted transplantation in children (dated by TCRdb to the mid-2010s). The study in broad terms: Using TCR repertoire profiling, the study followed T-cell immune reconstitution in a quantitative way in children after TCRalphabeta/CD19-depleted allogeneic hematopoietic cell transplantation.

The protocol used for the library was PCR. Sequencing was performed on an Illumina HiSeq 2500. Molecular barcoding was employed in the preparation of TCR libraries, with unique molecular identifiers being used to normalize TCRbeta repertoire quantification. In TCRdb, the public reads were trimmed at Q25 with fastp and aligned with MiXCR, with productive beta chains retained. Every distinct CDR3 protein forms one entry, paired with its most common genes and DNA. The sample table lists approximately 270,000 distinct CDR3 sequences, 24% of them with a count of one. The biggest ten clones account for roughly 5% of the sample. Per the publication, the treatment or condition label means: allogeneic hematopoietic cell transplantation with graft depleted of TCRalphabeta T cells and CD19 B cells. The transplant recipients were children given TCRalphabeta/CD19-depleted allogeneic hematopoietic cell grafts.

A note on this clonotype: Its cognate antigen has yet to be identified. No base quality values were provided; no much bigger clone lies one nucleotide off.

Findings and caveats that apply to the study as a whole: Apparently early alphabetaT-cell count recovery about two months after transplant reportedly relied on only several hundred rapidly expanded clones derived from non-depleted graft cells. In some patients, the high TCRbeta diversity seen at day 60 was put down to recipient T cells and intrathymic progenitors that had survived conditioning. Over the following months the frequencies of hyperexpanded clones went down, and after one year T-cell counts and TCRbeta diversity were mostly credited to newly produced T cells.

Measured from the cysteine to the phenylalanine, the CDR3 is 15 residues long. Only the CDR3 region is kept as DNA, spanning 45 bases read in frame from base 1. The germline V gene yields MNHEY for CDR1 and SVGEGT for CDR2. V is clipped by 6 bases and J by 1 base, and the sequence between their germline boundaries is 14 bases long. The sequencing here drew on PBMCs, mostly from graft donor cells, taken 360 days after TCRalphabeta/CD19-depleted stem cell transplant. The chain is made from TRBV6-2 or TRBV6-3 and TRBJ2-3; no D gene can be assigned with confidence. The receptor was derived from a female patient aged 2-10 years who had a stem cell transplant for congenital amegakaryocytic thrombocytopenia, so the T cells may come from the graft donor. The CDR3 reads CASSWTWVGTDTQYF. The sequenced DNA is TGTGCCAGCAGCTGGACGTGGGTGGGCACAGATACGCAGTATTTT.